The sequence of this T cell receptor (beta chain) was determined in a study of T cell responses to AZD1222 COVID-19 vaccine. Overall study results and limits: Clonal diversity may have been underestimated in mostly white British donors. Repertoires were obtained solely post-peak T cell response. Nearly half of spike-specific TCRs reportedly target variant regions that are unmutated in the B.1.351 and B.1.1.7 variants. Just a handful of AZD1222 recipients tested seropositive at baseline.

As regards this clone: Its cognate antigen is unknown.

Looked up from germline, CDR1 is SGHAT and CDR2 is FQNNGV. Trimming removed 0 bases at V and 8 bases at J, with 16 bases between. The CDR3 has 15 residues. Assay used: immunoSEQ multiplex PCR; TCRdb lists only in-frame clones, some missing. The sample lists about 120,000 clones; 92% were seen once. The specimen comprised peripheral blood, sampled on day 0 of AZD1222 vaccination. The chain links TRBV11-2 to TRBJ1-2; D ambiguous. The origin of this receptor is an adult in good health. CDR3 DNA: TGTGCCAGCAGCTTAGACCCACAGATACCGCGGGGCTACACCTTC. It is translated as CASSLDPQIPRGYTF. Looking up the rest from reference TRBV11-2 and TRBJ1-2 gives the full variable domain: EAGVAQSPRYKIIEKRQSVAFWCNPISGHATLYWYQQILGQGPKLLIQFQNNGVVDDSQLPKDRFSAERLKGVDSTLKIQPAKLEDSAVYLCASSLDPQIPRGYTFGSGTRLTVV.